Shown below are 6 T cell receptor beta chains from a single sample sequenced in a study of CD8 T cells in Susac syndrome. Random hexamers served to reverse transcribe roughly 0.45 to 1 ug RNA. TCRdb processed the immunoSEQ multiplex PCR reads anew with MiXCR; each CDR3 protein has one entry. The table has about 150,000 distinct CDR3 sequences, roughly 95% seen once; the top ten hold about 0.13%. The sample comprised CD4+ T cells from PBMCs. All receptors come from a human donor with Susac syndrome.

This rearrangement joins TRBV20-1 to TRBJ2-7; D is perhaps TRBD2 (5 bases). V was cut by 6 bases and J by 3 bases, with 12 bases left in between. CDR3 length equals 12 residues. Germline V CDR1 and CDR2: DFQATT, SNEGSKA (reference sequence). DNA for the CDR3: TGCAGTGCCGGGATTGGTGGCTACGAGCAGTACGTC. This codes for CSAGIGGYEQYV.

This clonotype was recorded once. The gene calls are TRBV11-2 and TRBJ2-7, with 7 nucleotides matching TRBD1. This CDR3 spans 13 amino acids. Germline CDR1 is SGHAT and CDR2 is FQNNGV. Trimming at V came to 4 bases and at J to 6 bases, leaving 6 bases not matched to a gene. The CDR3 nucleotides read TGTGCCAGCAGCTCCCACCACAGGGGCGAGCAGTACGTC. Translation gives CASSSHHRGEQYV.

This clonotype is a singleton in its sample. The genes are TRBV6-5 and TRBJ2-7; 14 bases match TRBD2. CDR3 length: 17 amino acids. After removal of 2 bases from V and 7 bases from J, the junction contained 10 bases not matched to a gene. Germline CDR1 MNHEY, CDR2 SVGAGI. The CDR3 nucleotides read TGTGCCAGCAGTTACCTGACTAGCGGGAGGGCCGACCGGGAGCAGTACTTC. This codes for CASSYLTSGRADREQYF.

The chain is built from TRBV20-1 and TRBJ2-2; D call uncertain. Trimming stripped 3 bases from V and 3 bases from J, with 5 bases between. This CDR3 region has 12 residues. Looked up from germline, CDR1 is DFQATT and CDR2 is SNEGSKA (reference sequence). The CDR3 region has the DNA TGCAGTGCTAGGGGCCACACCGGGGAGCTGTTTTTT. It encodes CSARGHTGELFF.

The genes are TRBV7-2 and TRBJ1-1, with D possibly TRBD1 on 6 matching bases. The CDR3 length is 16 residues. With 2 bases removed from V and 8 bases from J, the gap between germline ends came to 21 bases. Germline V lookup: CDR1 SGHTA, CDR2 FQGNSA. DNA of the CDR3: TGTGCCAGCAGCTTACGACAGCGGGGGGCCGAGGGGGAAGCTTTCTTT. Its translation is CASSLRQRGAEGEAFF.

The rearrangement links TRBV7-2 to TRBJ1-1; D ambiguous. Germline V CDR1 and CDR2: SGHTA, FQGNSA. The V gene lost 5 bases and the J gene lost 5 bases, with 9 bases spanning the gap. This CDR3 is built from 12 residues. The CDR3 loop is CASSPTATEAFF. In DNA, the CDR3 is TGTGCCAGCAGCCCTACAGCTACTGAAGCTTTCTTT.